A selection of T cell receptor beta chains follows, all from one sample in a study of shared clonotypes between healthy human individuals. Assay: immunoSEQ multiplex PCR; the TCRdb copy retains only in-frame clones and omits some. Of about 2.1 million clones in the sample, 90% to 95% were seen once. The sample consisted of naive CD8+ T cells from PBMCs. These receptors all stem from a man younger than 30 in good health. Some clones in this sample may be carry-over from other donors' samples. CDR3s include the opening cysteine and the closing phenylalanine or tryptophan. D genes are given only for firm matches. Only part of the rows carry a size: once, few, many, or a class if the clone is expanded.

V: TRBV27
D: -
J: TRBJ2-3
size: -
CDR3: CASKGGGPLTDTQYF
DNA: TGTGCCAGCAAGGGAGGAGGGCCGTTGACAGATACGCAGTATTTT

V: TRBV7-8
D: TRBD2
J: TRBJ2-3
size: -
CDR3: CASSIPGTSTIDTQYF
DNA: TGTGCCAGCAGCATCCCCGGGACTAGCACCATAGATACGCAGTATTTT

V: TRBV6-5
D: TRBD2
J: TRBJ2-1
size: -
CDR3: CASSYSGGSSTNEQFF
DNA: TGTGCCAGCAGTTACTCGGGCGGGAGCTCAACAAATGAGCAGTTCTTC

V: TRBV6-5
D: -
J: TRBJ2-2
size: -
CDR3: CASSYSTVTGELFF
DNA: TGTGCCAGCAGTTACTCGACAGTCACCGGGGAGCTGTTTTTT

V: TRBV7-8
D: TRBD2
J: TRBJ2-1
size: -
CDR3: CASSLSSGAYNEQFF
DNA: TGTGCCAGCAGCTTATCTAGCGGGGCCTACAATGAGCAGTTCTTC

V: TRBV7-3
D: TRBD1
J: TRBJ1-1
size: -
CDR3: CASSPSGTDLNTEAFF
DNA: TGTGCCAGCAGCCCATCCGGGACAGACTTAAACACTGAAGCTTTCTTT

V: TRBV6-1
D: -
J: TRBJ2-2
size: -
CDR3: CASSLVTGELFF
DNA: TGTGCCAGCAGTTTAGTCACCGGGGAGCTGTTTTTT

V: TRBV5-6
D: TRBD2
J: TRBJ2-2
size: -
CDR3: CASSFAWEGGTGELFF
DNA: TGTGCCAGCAGCTTTGCGTGGGAGGGCGGAACCGGGGAGCTGTTTTTT

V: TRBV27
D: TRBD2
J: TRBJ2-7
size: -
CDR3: CASSLGREGLYEQYF
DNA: TGTGCCAGCAGTTTAGGGCGGGAGGGACTCTACGAGCAGTACTTC

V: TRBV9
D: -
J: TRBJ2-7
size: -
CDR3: CASSRNNRGEQYF
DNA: TGTGCCAGCAGCCGAAACAATAGGGGCGAGCAGTACTTC

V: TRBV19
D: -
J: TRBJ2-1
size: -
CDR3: CASSPGLTYNEQFF
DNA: TGTGCCAGTAGCCCGGGGCTAACCTACAATGAGCAGTTCTTC

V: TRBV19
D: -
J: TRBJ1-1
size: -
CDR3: CASGPRATTEAFF
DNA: TGTGCCAGTGGACCAAGGGCGACCACTGAAGCTTTCTTT

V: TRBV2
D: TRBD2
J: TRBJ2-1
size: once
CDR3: CASSPPGLAGASEQFF
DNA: TGTGCCAGCAGCCCTCCGGGCCTAGCGGGAGCGAGTGAGCAGTTCTTC

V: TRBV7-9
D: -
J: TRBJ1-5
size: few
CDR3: CASSLLDQPQHF
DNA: TGTGCCAGCAGCTTACTCGATCAGCCCCAGCATTTT

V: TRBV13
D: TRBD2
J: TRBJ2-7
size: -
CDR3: CASSGGLAIRYEQYF
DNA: TGTGCCAGCAGCGGAGGACTAGCGATTCGCTACGAGCAGTACTTC

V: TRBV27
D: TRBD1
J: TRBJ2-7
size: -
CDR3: CASTNLRDRSSYEQYF
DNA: TGTGCCAGCACGAATCTCCGGGACAGGAGCTCCTACGAGCAGTACTTC

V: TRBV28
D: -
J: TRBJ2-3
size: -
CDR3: CASSLLGDSTDTQYF
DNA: TGTGCCAGCAGTTTATTGGGGGACAGCACAGATACGCAGTATTTT

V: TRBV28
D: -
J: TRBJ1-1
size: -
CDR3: CASSLAGPPNTEAFF
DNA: TGTGCCAGCAGTTTAGCAGGGCCCCCGAACACTGAAGCTTTCTTT

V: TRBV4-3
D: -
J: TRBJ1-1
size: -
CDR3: CASSRRGELGTEAFF
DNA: TGCGCCAGCAGCCGGCGGGGTGAGTTGGGCACTGAAGCTTTCTTT

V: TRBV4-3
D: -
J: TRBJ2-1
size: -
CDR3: CASSPRGRTSYNEQFF
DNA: TGCGCCAGCAGCCCACGGGGGAGAACATCCTACAATGAGCAGTTCTTC

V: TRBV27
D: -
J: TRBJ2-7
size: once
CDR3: CASSPRLGSYEQYF
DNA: TGTGCCAGCAGTCCCCGATTGGGGTCCTACGAGCAGTACTTC

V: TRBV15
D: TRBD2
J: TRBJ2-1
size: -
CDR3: CATSRVPGLADEQFF
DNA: TGTGCCACCAGCAGAGTTCCGGGACTAGCGGATGAGCAGTTCTTC

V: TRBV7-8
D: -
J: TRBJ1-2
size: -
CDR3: CASTLPLPDGAYGYTF
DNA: TGTGCCAGCACCTTACCTCTCCCCGACGGGGCCTATGGCTACACCTTC

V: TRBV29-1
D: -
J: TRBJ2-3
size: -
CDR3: CSVEDTGRNTDTQYF
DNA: TGCAGCGTTGAAGATACCGGGCGGAACACAGATACGCAGTATTTT

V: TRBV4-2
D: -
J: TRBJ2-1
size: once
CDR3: CASSQDGGTYNEQFF
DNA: TGTGCCAGCAGCCAAGATGGAGGGACCTACAATGAGCAGTTCTTC

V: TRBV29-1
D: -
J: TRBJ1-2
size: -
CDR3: CSVEDLAGVGWGYTF
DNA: TGCAGCGTTGAAGATTTGGCAGGGGTTGGATGGGGCTACACCTTC

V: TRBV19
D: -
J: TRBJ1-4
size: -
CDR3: CASSILRGAGNEKLFF
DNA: TGTGCCAGTAGTATTCTAAGAGGGGCCGGTAATGAAAAACTGTTTTTT

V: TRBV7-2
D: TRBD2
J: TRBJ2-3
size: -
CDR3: CASSPGTSRTDTQYF
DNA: TGTGCCAGCAGCCCGGGGACTAGCCGCACAGATACGCAGTATTTT

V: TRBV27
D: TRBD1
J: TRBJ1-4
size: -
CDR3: CASSLTGGSEKLFF
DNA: TGTGCCAGCAGTCTGACAGGGGGAAGTGAAAAACTGTTTTTT

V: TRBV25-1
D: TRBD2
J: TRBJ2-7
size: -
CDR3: CASSWLAGGPNEQYF
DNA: TGTGCCAGCAGCTGGTTGGCGGGAGGGCCAAACGAGCAGTACTTC

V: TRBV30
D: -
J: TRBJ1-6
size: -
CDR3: CADRSGRNSPLHF
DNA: TGTGCCGACAGGTCTGGACGAAATTCACCCCTCCACTTT

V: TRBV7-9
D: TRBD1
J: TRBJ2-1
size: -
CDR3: CASREGNRGIAYNEQFF
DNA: TGTGCCAGCAGAGAAGGGAACAGGGGGATCGCCTACAATGAGCAGTTCTTC

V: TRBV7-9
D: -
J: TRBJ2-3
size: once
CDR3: CASSPKGQPYPPDTQYF
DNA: TGTGCCAGCAGCCCTAAAGGACAGCCCTACCCTCCCGATACGCAGTATTTT

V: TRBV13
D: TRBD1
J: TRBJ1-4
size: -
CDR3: CASSRGGQGKGEKLFF
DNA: TGTGCCAGCAGCCGGGGCGGACAGGGGAAAGGGGAAAAACTGTTTTTT

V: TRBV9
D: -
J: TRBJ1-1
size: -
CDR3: CASGPGGTEAFF
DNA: TGTGCCAGCGGTCCGGGGGGCACTGAAGCTTTCTTT

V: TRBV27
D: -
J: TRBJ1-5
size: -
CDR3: CASSPGPGSNQPQHF
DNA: TGTGCCAGCAGTCCGGGCCCTGGGAGCAATCAGCCCCAGCATTTT

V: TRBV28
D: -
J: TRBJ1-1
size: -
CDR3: CASSWVNTEAFF
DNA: TGTGCCAGCAGTTGGGTGAACACTGAAGCTTTCTTT

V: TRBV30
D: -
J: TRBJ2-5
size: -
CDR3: CACRPAETQYF
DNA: TGTGCCTGTAGACCCGCCGAGACCCAGTACTTC

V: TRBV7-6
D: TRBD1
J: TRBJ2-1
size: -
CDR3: CASSPKNVDRGLYNEQFF
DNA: TGTGCCAGCAGCCCGAAGAATGTGGACAGGGGGCTCTACAATGAGCAGTTCTTC

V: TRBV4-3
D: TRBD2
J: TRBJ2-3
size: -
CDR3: CASSPRLAGERTDTQYF
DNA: TGCGCCAGCAGCCCTAGACTAGCGGGAGAGCGGACAGATACGCAGTATTTT

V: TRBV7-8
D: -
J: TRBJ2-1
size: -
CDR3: CASSLVRFSGTDNSYNEQFF
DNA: TGTGCCAGCAGCTTAGTGAGGTTTAGCGGGACAGACAACTCCTACAATGAGCAGTTCTTC

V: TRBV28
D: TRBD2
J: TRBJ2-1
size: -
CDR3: CASSWGGAGSYNEQFF
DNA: TGTGCCAGCAGTTGGGGGGGAGCTGGTTCCTACAATGAGCAGTTCTTC

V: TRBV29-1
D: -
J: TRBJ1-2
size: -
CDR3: CSVSDGGLAYGYTF
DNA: TGCAGCGTCTCCGACGGAGGGTTGGCCTATGGCTACACCTTC

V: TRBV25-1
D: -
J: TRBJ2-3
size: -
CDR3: CASSDRVRGLSTQYF
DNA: TGTGCCAGCAGTGATCGAGTCCGGGGTTTGAGTACGCAGTATTTT

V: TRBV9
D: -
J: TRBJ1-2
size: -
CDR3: CASSVDGGNYGYTF
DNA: TGTGCCAGCAGCGTAGACGGGGGAAACTATGGCTACACCTTC

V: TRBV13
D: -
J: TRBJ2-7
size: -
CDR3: CASSLWDGVSYEQYF
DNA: TGTGCCAGCAGCTTATGGGACGGAGTCTCCTACGAGCAGTACTTC

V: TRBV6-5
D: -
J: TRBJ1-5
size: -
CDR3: CASSPGEGQPQHF
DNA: TGTGCCAGTAGTCCGGGCGAAGGGCAGCCCCAGCATTTT

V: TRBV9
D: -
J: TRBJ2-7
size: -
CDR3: CASSVGALGSYEQYF
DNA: TGTGCCAGCAGCGTAGGAGCCTTGGGGTCCTACGAGCAGTACTTC

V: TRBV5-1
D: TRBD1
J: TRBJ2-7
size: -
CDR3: CASSLVARAARTGNYEQYF
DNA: TGCGCCAGCAGCTTGGTAGCGCGTGCCGCACGGACAGGAAACTACGAGCAGTACTTC

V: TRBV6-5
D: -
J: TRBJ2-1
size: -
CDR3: CASSINPDYMNEQFF
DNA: TGTGCCAGCAGTATAAACCCGGACTACATGAATGAGCAGTTCTTC

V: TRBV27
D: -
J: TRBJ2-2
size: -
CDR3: CASSAANTGELFF
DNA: TGTGCCAGCAGTGCTGCGAACACCGGGGAGCTGTTTTTT

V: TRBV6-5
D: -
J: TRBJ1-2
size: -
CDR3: CASSSLQQEPGYTF
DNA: TGTGCCAGCAGTTCCTTACAACAGGAGCCTGGCTACACCTTC

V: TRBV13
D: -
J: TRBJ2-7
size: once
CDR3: CASSLVAETEQYF
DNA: TGTGCCAGCAGCCTCGTAGCGGAGACCGAGCAGTACTTC

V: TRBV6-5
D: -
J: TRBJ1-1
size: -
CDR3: CASSYHLGESTEAFF
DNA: TGTGCCAGCAGTTACCACCTGGGTGAGAGCACTGAAGCTTTCTTT

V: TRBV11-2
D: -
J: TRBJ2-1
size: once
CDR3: CASSLWSPGVAYNEQFF
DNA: TGTGCCAGCAGCTTATGGTCCCCGGGAGTAGCCTACAATGAGCAGTTCTTC

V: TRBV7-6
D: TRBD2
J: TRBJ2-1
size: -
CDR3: CASSLPKTAGVFNEQFF
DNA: TGTGCCAGCAGCTTACCAAAAACCGCGGGAGTGTTCAATGAGCAGTTCTTC

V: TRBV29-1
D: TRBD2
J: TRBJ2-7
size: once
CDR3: CSVQGLAGVAYEQYF
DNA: TGCAGCGTTCAGGGACTAGCGGGAGTCGCCTACGAGCAGTACTTC